The T cell receptor (beta chain) described here comes from a study of cytomegalovirus exposure and HLA in healthy donors. The donors belonged to the approximately 120-subject validation cohort, separate from the roughly 700-subject first cohort. Produced via immunoSEQ multiplex PCR; TCRdb's table is partial and in-frame only. The sample includes 220,000 or so clones, over 80% of them seen just once. Overall study findings and caveats: Reportedly, cytomegalovirus status was diagnosed with high sensitivity and specificity. The finding came from a later analysis; first-cohort TCR clusters tended to co-occur in the roughly 120 validation repertoires. Associated with cytomegalovirus, according to the listing, were some 180 TCR beta chains.

Per germline, CDR1 MNHEY and CDR2 SVGAGI. The V and J ends lost 5 bases and 4 bases respectively, with 14 bases between them. CDR3 size: 15 residues. On this clone: Its target is unknown.

The chain employs TRBV6-5 and TRBJ2-2; D unclear. The receptor's source is a woman aged 18-29 years in good health and CMV-seronegative. Input material: PBMCs. The CDR3 nucleotides read TGTGCCAGCAGTCCCGACAATTCGGGCACCGGGGAGCTGTTTTTT. This sequence encodes CASSPDNSGTGELFF.